One T cell receptor (beta chain) is described in this entry. Its antigen is as yet unknown. Donors were drawn from the roughly 110-subject validation cohort, separate from the roughly 700-subject first cohort. The V and J ends lost 4 bases and 6 bases, in that order; junction bases with no gene match: 8. The CDR3 contains 13 residues. The germline V gene encodes CDR1 SQVTM and CDR2 ANQGSEA. Libraries were prepared by immunoSEQ multiplex PCR; TCRdb keeps only in-frame clonotypes and omits some of them. The table has about 180,000 clones, around 84% seen once. The data are from a study of cytomegalovirus exposure and HLA in healthy donors. The wider study: Later, an analysis reported that the 130 or so validation repertoires had used the same platform as the roughly 720 first-cohort repertoires. Study-level results: TCR beta chains numbering some 150 were designated cytomegalovirus-associated. Many donors carried some public TCRs, although rarity characterized most TCR sequences.

Sequenced sample: PBMCs. This chain joins TRBV29-1 and TRBJ1-1, with 7 bases fitting TRBD1. The receptor comes from a man between 18 and 29 years old in good health and CMV-seropositive. DNA of the CDR3: TGCAGCGTTGGGGCCCCGGACAGGTCTGAAGCTTTCTTT. Translated: CSVGAPDRSEAFF.